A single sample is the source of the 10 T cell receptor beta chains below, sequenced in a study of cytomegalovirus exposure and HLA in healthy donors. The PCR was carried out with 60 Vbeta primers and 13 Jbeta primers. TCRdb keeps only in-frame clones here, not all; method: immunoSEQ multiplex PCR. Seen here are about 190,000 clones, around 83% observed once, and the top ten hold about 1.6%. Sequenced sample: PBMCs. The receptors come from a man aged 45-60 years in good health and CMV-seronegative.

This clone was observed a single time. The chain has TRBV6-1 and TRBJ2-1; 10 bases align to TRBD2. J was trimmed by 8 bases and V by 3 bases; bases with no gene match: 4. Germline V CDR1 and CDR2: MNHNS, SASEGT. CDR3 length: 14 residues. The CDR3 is CASSESGGGYEQFF. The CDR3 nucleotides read TGTGCCAGCAGTGAGAGCGGGGGGGGGTATGAGCAGTTCTTC.

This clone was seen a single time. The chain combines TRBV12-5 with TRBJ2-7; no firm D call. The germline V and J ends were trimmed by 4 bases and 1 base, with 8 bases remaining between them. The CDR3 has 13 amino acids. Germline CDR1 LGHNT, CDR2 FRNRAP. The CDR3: CASGSTESYEQYF. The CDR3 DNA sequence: TGTGCTAGTGGTTCTACAGAGTCCTACGAGCAGTACTTC.

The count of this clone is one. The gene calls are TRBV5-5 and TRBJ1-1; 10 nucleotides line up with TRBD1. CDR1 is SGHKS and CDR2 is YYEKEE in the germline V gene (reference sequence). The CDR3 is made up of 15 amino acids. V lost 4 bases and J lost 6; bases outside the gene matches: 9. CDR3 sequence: CASSPRTGQGAEAFF. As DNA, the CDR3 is TGTGCCAGCAGCCCACGAACCGGACAGGGGGCTGAAGCTTTCTTT. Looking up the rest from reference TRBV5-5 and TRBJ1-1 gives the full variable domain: DAGVTQSPTHLIKTRGQQVTLRCSPISGHKSVSWYQQVLGQGPQFIFQYYEKEERGRGNFPDRFSARQFPNYSSELNVNALLLGDSALYLCASSPRTGQGAEAFFGQGTRLTVV.

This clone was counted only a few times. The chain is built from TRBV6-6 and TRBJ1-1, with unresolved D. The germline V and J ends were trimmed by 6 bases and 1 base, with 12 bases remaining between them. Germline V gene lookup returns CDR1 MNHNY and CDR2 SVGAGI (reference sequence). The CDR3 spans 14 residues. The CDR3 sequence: CASRERRENTEAFF. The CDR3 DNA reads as TGTGCCAGCAGGGAACGACGGGAGAACACTGAAGCTTTCTTT.

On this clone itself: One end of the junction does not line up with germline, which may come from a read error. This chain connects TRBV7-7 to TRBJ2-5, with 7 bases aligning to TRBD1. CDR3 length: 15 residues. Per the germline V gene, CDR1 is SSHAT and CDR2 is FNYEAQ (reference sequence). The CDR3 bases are TGTGCTAGCAGCTTCGGGGCAGGGGGTCGAGAGACCCAGTACTTC. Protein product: CASSFGAGGRETQYF. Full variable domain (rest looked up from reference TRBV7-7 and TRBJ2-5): GAGVSQSPRYKVTKRGQDVTLRCDPISSHATLYWYQQALGQGPEFLTYFNYEAQPDKSGLPSDRFSAERPEGSISTLTIQRTEQRDSAMYRCASSFGAGGRETQYFGPGTRLLVL.

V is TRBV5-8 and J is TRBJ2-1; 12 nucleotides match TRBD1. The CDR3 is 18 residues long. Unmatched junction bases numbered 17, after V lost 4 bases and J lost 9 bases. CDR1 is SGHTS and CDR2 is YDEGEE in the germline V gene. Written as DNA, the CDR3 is TGTGCCAGCAGCGGGAGTCGATGGGGGACAGGGGGCCGGAGTGAGCAGTTCTTC. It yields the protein CASSGSRWGTGGRSEQFF.

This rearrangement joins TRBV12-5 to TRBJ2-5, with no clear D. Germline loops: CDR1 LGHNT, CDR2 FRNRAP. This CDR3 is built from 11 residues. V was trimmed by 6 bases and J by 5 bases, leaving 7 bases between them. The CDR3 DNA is TGTGCTAGTGGCCGCGGCGAGACCCAGTACTTC. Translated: CASGRGETQYF.

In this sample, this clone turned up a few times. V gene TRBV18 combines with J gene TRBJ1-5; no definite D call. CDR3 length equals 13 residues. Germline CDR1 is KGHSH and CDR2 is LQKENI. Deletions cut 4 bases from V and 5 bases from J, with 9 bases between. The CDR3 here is CASSRERDQPQHF. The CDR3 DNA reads TGTGCCAGCTCACGCGAACGGGATCAGCCCCAGCATTTT.

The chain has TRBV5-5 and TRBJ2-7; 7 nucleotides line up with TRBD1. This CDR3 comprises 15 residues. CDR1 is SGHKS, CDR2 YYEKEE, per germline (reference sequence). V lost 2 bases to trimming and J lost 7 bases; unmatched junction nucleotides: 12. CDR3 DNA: TGTGCCAGCAGCTTCACAACTGACAGGGTGGGAGAGCAGTACTTC. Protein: CASSFTTDRVGEQYF.

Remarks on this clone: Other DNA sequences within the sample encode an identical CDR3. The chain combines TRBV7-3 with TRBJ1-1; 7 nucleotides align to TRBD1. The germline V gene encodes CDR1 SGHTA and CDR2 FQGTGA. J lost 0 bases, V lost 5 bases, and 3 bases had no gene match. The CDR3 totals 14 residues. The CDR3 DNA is TGTGCCAGCAGCCTACAGGGGATGAACACTGAAGCTTTCTTT. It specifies CASSLQGMNTEAFF.